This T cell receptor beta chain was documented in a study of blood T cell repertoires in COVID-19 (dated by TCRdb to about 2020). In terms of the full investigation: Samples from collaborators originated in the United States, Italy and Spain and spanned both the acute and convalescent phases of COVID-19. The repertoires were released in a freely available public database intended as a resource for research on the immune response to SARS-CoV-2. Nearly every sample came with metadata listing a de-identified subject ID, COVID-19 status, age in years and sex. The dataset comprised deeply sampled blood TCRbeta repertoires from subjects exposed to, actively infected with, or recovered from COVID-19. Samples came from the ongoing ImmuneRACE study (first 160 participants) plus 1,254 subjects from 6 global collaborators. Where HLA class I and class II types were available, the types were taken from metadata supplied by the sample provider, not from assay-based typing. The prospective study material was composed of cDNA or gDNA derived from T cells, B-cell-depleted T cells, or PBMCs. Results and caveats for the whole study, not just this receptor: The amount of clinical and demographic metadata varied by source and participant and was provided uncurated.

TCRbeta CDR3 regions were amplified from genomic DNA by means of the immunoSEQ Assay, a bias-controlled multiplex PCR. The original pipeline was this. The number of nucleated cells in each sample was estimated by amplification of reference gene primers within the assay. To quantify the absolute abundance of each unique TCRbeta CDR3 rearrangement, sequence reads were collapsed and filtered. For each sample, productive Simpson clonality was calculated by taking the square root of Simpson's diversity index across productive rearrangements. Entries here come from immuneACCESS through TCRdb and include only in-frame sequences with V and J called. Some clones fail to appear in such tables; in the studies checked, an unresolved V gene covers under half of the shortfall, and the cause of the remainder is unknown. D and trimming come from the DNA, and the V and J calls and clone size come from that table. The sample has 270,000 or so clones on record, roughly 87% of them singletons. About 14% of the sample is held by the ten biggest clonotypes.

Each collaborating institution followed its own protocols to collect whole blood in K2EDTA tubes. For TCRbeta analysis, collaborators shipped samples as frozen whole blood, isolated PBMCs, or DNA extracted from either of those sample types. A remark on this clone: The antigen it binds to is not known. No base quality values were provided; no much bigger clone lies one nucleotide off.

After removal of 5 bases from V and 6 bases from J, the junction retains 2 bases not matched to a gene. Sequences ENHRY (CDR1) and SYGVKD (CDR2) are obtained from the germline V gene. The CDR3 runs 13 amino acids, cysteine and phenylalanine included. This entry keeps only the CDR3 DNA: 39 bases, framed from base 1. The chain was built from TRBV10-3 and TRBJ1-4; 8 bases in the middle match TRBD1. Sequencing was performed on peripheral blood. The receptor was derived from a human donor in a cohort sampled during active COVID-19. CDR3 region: CAISSRGHEKLFF. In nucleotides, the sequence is TGTGCCATCAGTAGCAGGGGGCATGAAAAACTGTTTTTT.